This T cell receptor (beta chain) came from a study of neoadjuvant anti-PD-1 for oral cavity cancer. Study overall: Before surgery, most patients got three to four biweekly 3 mg/kg nivolumab doses. Study results and limitations: Higher pretreatment Treg/Th17 ratios tracked higher pretreatment blood clonality.

This clone was recorded a few times. Antigen specificity is unknown. Six replicates per PBMC sample, mostly from about 460 ng of genomic DNA. Data came from immunoSEQ multiplex PCR; TCRdb stores just in-frame clones and leaves some out. The table has some 15,000 clones, approximately 70% seen once. The patients had HPV-negative, locally advanced oral cavity squamous cell carcinoma. Between the trimmed V and J ends, which lost 5 bases and 6 bases, there was a span of 11 bases. Germline CDR1 is SGHVS and CDR2 is FQNEAQ. CDR3 length: 13 amino acids. The V call is TRBV7-8, the J call TRBJ1-5, with D uncertain. The receptor was derived from a person aged 40-85 years with oral cavity squamous cell carcinoma. The sequencing used PBMCs, collected before nivolumab (anti-PD-1) treatment. CDR3 region: CASSITRAQPQHF. The CDR3 coding sequence is TGTGCCAGCAGCATAACAAGGGCTCAGCCCCAGCATTTT.